Listed here are 24 T cell receptor beta chains from one sample, sequenced in a study of T cell responses to AZD1222 COVID-19 vaccine. Data came from immunoSEQ multiplex PCR; TCRdb stores just in-frame clones and leaves some out. The specimen's table records 150,000 or so clones. The sequencing sample was made of peripheral blood. The receptors were sampled from an adult in good health.

The J gene is TRBJ2-1, the V gene TRBV6-5; weak D call: TRBD2 (5 bases). V was pared by 7 bases and J by 10 bases, with 23 bases between. Germline V gives CDR1 MNHEY, CDR2 SVGAGI. The CDR3 consists of 15 residues. Here the CDR3 reads CASMRVALGPGEQFF. The CDR3 DNA is TGTGCCAGCATGAGGGTGGCCCTCGGCCCGGGGGAGCAGTTCTTC.

The chain links TRBV30 to TRBJ1-4, with D possibly being TRBD1 (5 bases). V was cut by 0 bases and J by 2 bases, with 16 bases left in between. The germline gives CDR1 GTSNPN, CDR2 SVGIG (reference sequence). The CDR3 is made up of 17 amino acids. The CDR3 sequence: CAWSVEQGVGTNEKLFF. CDR3 nucleotides: TGTGCCTGGAGTGTTGAGCAGGGCGTGGGTACTAATGAAAAACTGTTTTTT.

This chain joins TRBV18 and TRBJ1-6, with D maybe TRBD1 (6 bases). There are 13 residues in the CDR3. Germline V gives CDR1 KGHSH, CDR2 LQKENI. The germline V and J ends were trimmed by 3 bases and 7 bases, with 7 bases remaining between them. This CDR3 reads CASSPDRNSPLHF. DNA of the CDR3: TGTGCCAGCTCACCTGACAGGAATTCACCCCTCCACTTT.

J is TRBJ1-1 and V is TRBV7-9, with D unresolved. With 5 bases removed from V and 0 bases from J, the gap between germline ends came to 16 bases. This CDR3 spans 16 amino acids. Germline loops: CDR1 SEHNR, CDR2 FQNEAQ (reference sequence). The CDR3 nucleotides are TGTGCCAGCAGCCTAGGGCTGTCGCCCCTGAACACTGAAGCTTTCTTT. Its translation is CASSLGLSPLNTEAFF. Based on the CDR3 plus reference TRBV7-9 and TRBJ1-1, the full variable domain is DTGVSQNPRHKITKRGQNVTFRCDPISEHNRLYWYRQTLGQGPEFLTYFQNEAQLEKSRLLSDRFSAERPKGSFSTLEIQRTEQGDSAMYLCASSLGLSPLNTEAFFGQGTRLTVV.

This chain uses TRBV2 with TRBJ1-1; possibly TRBD1 for D (5 bases). Germline V gene sequence: CDR1 SNHLY, CDR2 FYNNEI. V was shortened by 6 bases and J by 0 bases, with 11 bases between the two germline ends. CDR3 size: 14 residues. The DNA of the CDR3 is TGTGCCAGCAGGGACACAAACATGAACACTGAAGCTTTCTTT. It is translated as CASRDTNMNTEAFF. The complete variable domain, with remaining parts taken from reference TRBV2 and TRBJ1-1, reads EPEVTQTPSHQVTQMGQEVILRCVPISNHLYFYWYRQILGQKVEFLVSFYNNEISEKSEIFDDQFSVERPDGSNFTLKIRSTKLEDSAMYFCASRDTNMNTEAFFGQGTRLTVV.

The V gene is TRBV5-1, the J gene TRBJ2-7; D remains ambiguous. The CDR3 is 13 residues long. CDR1 is SGHRS and CDR2 is YFSETQ in the germline V gene. Trimming stripped 2 bases from V and 0 bases from J, with 6 bases between. The CDR3 sequence is CASSFLPSYEQYF. The CDR3, as DNA: TGCGCCAGCAGCTTCCTACCCTCCTACGAGCAGTACTTC.

J is TRBJ1-5 and V is TRBV6-1; D gene ambiguous. The CDR3 totals 12 residues. Germline CDR1 MNHNS, CDR2 SASEGT. V was cut by 8 bases and J by 3 bases, with 8 bases left in between. This CDR3 is CASSLDNQPQHF. In DNA, the CDR3 is TGTGCCAGCTCGTTGGACAATCAGCCCCAGCATTTT.

The V gene is TRBV3-1 (or the pseudogene TRBV3-2), the J gene TRBJ2-7; either TRBD1 or TRBD2 may supply D (6 bases each). V lost 0 bases, J lost 5 bases, and 11 bases lay in between. The CDR3 has 14 residues. Germline lookup yields CDR1 LGHDT and CDR2 YNNKEL (reference sequence). The CDR3 DNA reads as TGTGCCAGCAGCCAAGAAATAGGGGGGCACGAGCAGTACTTC. Amino acid sequence: CASSQEIGGHEQYF.

This chain links TRBV25-1 with TRBJ1-5; possible D gene TRBD1, 5 bases. The germline V gene encodes CDR1 MGHDK and CDR2 SYGVNS. V lost 2 bases and J lost 7, with 15 bases in between. The CDR3 consists of 15 residues. CDR3 region: CASSEASRVGQPQHF. DNA for the CDR3: TGTGCCAGCAGTGAAGCTAGCAGGGTCGGACAGCCCCAGCATTTT.

The chain uses TRBV7-9 and TRBJ1-2, with 10 bases that match TRBD1. The CDR3 extends over 15 amino acids. The J segment lost 4 bases and the V segment lost 5 bases, leaving 7 bases of the junction unmatched. Germline V lookup: CDR1 SEHNR, CDR2 FQNEAQ (reference sequence). CDR3 sequence reads: CASSPRTGGGYGYTF. The CDR3 DNA sequence: TGTGCCAGCAGCCCCCGGACAGGGGGTGGCTATGGCTACACCTTC.

This chain uses TRBV6-2 or TRBV6-3 with TRBJ2-1; D is unresolved. Germline V lookup: CDR1 MNHEY, CDR2 SVGEGT. The CDR3 is 15 residues long. V dropped 0 bases and J dropped 6 bases, with 12 bases sitting between them. CDR3 residues: CASSYSSFRTNEQFF. The CDR3 nucleotides read TGTGCCAGCAGTTACTCGAGTTTCAGGACCAATGAGCAGTTCTTC.

The chain employs TRBV18 and TRBJ1-4; D unclear. Trimming removed 0 bases at V and 10 bases at J, with 12 bases between. Germline V gene sequence: CDR1 KGHSH, CDR2 LQKENI. The CDR3 covers 14 residues. The CDR3 nucleotides are TGTGCCAGCTCACCACCTTCGGGGTTGGGAAAACTGTTTTTT. Protein: CASSPPSGLGKLFF.

This rearrangement joins TRBV5-1 to TRBJ1-4; D may be TRBD1 (5 bases). V lost 1 base and J 0 bases, leaving 10 bases between the germline ends. Germline CDR1 reads SGHRS; CDR2 reads YFSETQ. This CDR3 spans 16 amino acids. The CDR3 DNA sequence: TGCGCCAGCAGCTTGCCCTCGGGGGCAACTAATGAAAAACTGTTTTTT. Its translation: CASSLPSGATNEKLFF. The full variable domain, with the rest looked up from reference TRBV5-1 and TRBJ1-4, is KAGVTQTPRYLIKTRGQQVTLSCSPISGHRSVSWYQQTPGQGLQFLFEYFSETQRNKGNFPGRFSGRQFSNSRSEMNVSTLELGDSALYLCASSLPSGATNEKLFFGSGTQLSVL.

As regards this clone: The germline gene is not matched at one end of the junction; a read error may be the cause. The same CDR3 is also encoded by other DNA sequences in this sample. The genes are TRBV2 and TRBJ2-1; D is undetermined. Germline CDR1 is SNHLY and CDR2 is FYNNEI. CDR3 length equals 13 residues. This CDR3 reads CASLVDSYNEQFF. For the CDR3, the DNA is TGCGCCAGCCTAGTTGACTCCTACAATGAGCAGTTCTTC.

The V gene is TRBV14, the J gene TRBJ2-1; no firm D call. The CDR3 contains 13 residues. CDR1 and CDR2 from the germline V gene are SGHDN and FVKESK. Between the trimmed V and J ends, which lost 1 base and 12 bases, there was a span of 13 bases. CDR3 sequence: CASSQGLARGQFF. In nucleotides, the CDR3 is TGTGCCAGCAGCCAAGGGTTAGCCCGTGGGCAGTTCTTC. The full variable domain, in which reference TRBV14 and TRBJ2-1 provide the parts outside the CDR3, is EAGVTQFPSHSVIEKGQTVTLRCDPISGHDNLYWYRRVMGKEIKFLLHFVKESKQDESGMPNNRFLAERTGGTYSTLKVQPAELEDSGVYFCASSQGLARGQFFGPGTRLTVL.

The J gene is TRBJ1-2, the V gene TRBV28, with D possibly TRBD1 on 5 matching bases. Trimming pared 8 bases from V and 4 bases from J, leaving 14 bases between. Germline V gene data show CDR1 as MDHEN and CDR2 as SYDVKM. This CDR3 has 13 residues. The CDR3 DNA sequence: TGTGCCAGCTCTACCAGGGATGCCTATGGCTACACCTTC. Its translation is CASSTRDAYGYTF.

This chain links TRBV28 with TRBJ2-2; D might be TRBD1 or TRBD2, each matching 6 bases. The V gene's germline CDR1 is MDHEN and CDR2 SYDVKM. The CDR3 extends over 12 amino acids. V lost 7 bases, J lost 6 bases, and 9 bases lay in between. The CDR3 spells CASKEGAGELFF. In DNA, the CDR3 is TGTGCCAGCAAGGAGGGGGCCGGGGAGCTGTTTTTT.

For the CDR3, the DNA is TGTGCCAGTAGCCCCGGGACAACTGATTGGGTTAGCAATCAGCCCCAGCATTTT. Amino acids: CASSPGTTDWVSNQPQHF. The V and J genes are TRBV19 and TRBJ1-5, with a possible D match to TRBD1 (6 bases). The CDR3 extends over 18 amino acids. Germline CDR1 is LNHDA and CDR2 is SQIVND (reference sequence). The ends were cut back, 6 bases at V and 0 bases at J, with 21 bases in the middle. The whole variable domain, remainder taken from reference TRBV19 and TRBJ1-5, is DGGITQSPKYLFRKEGQNVTLSCEQNLNHDAMYWYRQDPGQGLRLIYYSQIVNDFQKGDIAEGYSVSREKKESFPLTVTSAQKNPTAFYLCASSPGTTDWVSNQPQHFGDGTRLSIL.

The chain links TRBV7-9 to TRBJ1-6; D ambiguous. From germline, CDR1 is SEHNR and CDR2 FQNEAQ (reference sequence). The V and J ends lost 0 bases and 9 bases respectively, with 9 bases between them. This CDR3 comprises 14 residues. CDR3 loop: CASSLAHMGSPLHF. The CDR3 DNA reads as TGTGCCAGCAGCTTAGCGCACATGGGTTCACCCCTCCACTTT.

The V gene is TRBV5-1, the J gene TRBJ1-4, with D perhaps matching TRBD1 (5 bases). Germline loops: CDR1 SGHRS, CDR2 YFSETQ. Trimming pared 4 bases from V and 4 bases from J, leaving 17 bases between. This CDR3 region has 16 residues. This CDR3 is CASSQRPGAHNEKLFF. The CDR3, as DNA: TGCGCCAGCAGCCAAAGACCCGGGGCACATAATGAAAAACTGTTTTTT.

The chain joins TRBV30 to TRBJ1-5; D unclear. This CDR3 region has 15 residues. Germline assignment: CDR1 GTSNPN and CDR2 SVGIG (reference sequence). Trimming removed 0 bases at V and 2 bases at J, with 11 bases between. The CDR3 DNA reads TGTGCCTGGAGTGTGGGGTCAGCGGGCAATCAGCCCCAGCATTTT. It codes for CAWSVGSAGNQPQHF.

Written as DNA, the CDR3 is TGTGCCAGTAGTATCGGCAGGGGTAGCAATCAGCCCCAGCATTTT. Its protein product is CASSIGRGSNQPQHF. The chain carries TRBV19 and TRBJ1-5, with a weak D call TRBD1 (6 bases). This CDR3 spans 15 amino acids. The germline V gene encodes CDR1 LNHDA and CDR2 SQIVND (reference sequence). Between the trimmed V and J ends, which lost 3 bases and 0 bases, there was a span of 9 bases. Together with reference TRBV19 and TRBJ1-5, the CDR3 gives the full variable domain: DGGITQSPKYLFRKEGQNVTLSCEQNLNHDAMYWYRQDPGQGLRLIYYSQIVNDFQKGDIAEGYSVSREKKESFPLTVTSAQKNPTAFYLCASSIGRGSNQPQHFGDGTRLSIL.

This chain links TRBV7-8 with TRBJ1-3; D remains unclear. The CDR3 is made up of 14 amino acids. V dropped 5 bases and J dropped 3 bases, with 11 bases sitting between them. CDR1 is SGHVS and CDR2 is FQNEAQ in the germline V gene. The CDR3 sequence is CASSAKNLGNTIYF. CDR3 DNA sequence: TGTGCCAGCAGCGCAAAGAATCTTGGAAACACCATATATTTT.

Turning to this clone: The same CDR3 is also encoded by other DNA sequences in this sample. The chain couples TRBV3-1 (or the pseudogene TRBV3-2) to TRBJ1-1, with no clear D. Germline-derived CDR1 and CDR2 are LGHDT and YNNKEL (reference sequence). The CDR3 runs to 13 residues. Trimming took 1 base from V and 0 from J, leaving 3 bases between them. The CDR3 DNA reads TGTGCCAGCAGCCAAGTTGTGAACACTGAAGCTTTCTTT. Its protein product is CASSQVVNTEAFF.